These 10 T cell receptor beta chains originate from one sample sequenced in a study of blood T cell repertoires in COVID-19 (dated by TCRdb to 2018 to 2020). The library was produced with the immunoSEQ multiplex PCR assay. TCRdb holds this immuneACCESS table with in-frame rearrangements only. Some clones are missing; in checked studies, unresolved V genes explain under half, and the rest has no known cause. This sample lists approximately 220,000 clones; approximately 91% were detected once. Roughly 0.7% of the sample belongs to the ten largest clones. Input material: peripheral blood. These receptors originate from a man aged 35-49 years with acute or convalescent COVID-19.

The rearrangement joins TRBV5-1 to TRBJ1-1, with a possible D match to TRBD1 (6 bases). The V gene lost 0 bases and the J gene lost 1 base, with 7 bases spanning the gap. CDR1 and CDR2 from the germline V gene are SGHRS and YFSETQ. The CDR3 covers 14 residues. CDR3 DNA sequence: TGCGCCAGCAGCTTGGGGACAGAGAACACTGAAGCTTTCTTT. This translates into CASSLGTENTEAFF.

This rearrangement joins TRBV7-2 to TRBJ2-7; TRBD2 is a possible D gene (6 bases). Per germline, CDR1 SGHTA and CDR2 FQGNSA. The CDR3 sequence is 15 residues long. The germline V and J ends were trimmed by 2 bases and 2 bases, with 13 bases remaining between them. CDR3 sequence (DNA): TGTGCCAGCAGCTTAATGGGACTGGGAACCTACGAGCAGTACTTC. Amino acid sequence: CASSLMGLGTYEQYF.

The chain is built from TRBV3-1 (or the pseudogene TRBV3-2) and TRBJ1-2, with a tentative D call TRBD1 (6 bases). The germline gives CDR1 LGHDT, CDR2 YNNKEL (reference sequence). Deletions cut 0 bases from V and 5 bases from J, with 10 bases between. The length of the CDR3 is 14 residues. CDR3: CASSQEHRAYGYTF. DNA for the CDR3: TGTGCCAGCAGCCAAGAGCACAGGGCGTATGGCTACACCTTC.

The chain recombines TRBV4-3 with TRBJ1-2; D may be TRBD1 (6 bases). Per germline, CDR1 LGHNA and CDR2 YSLEER. Deletions cut 2 bases from V and 5 bases from J, with 18 bases between. There are 16 residues in the CDR3. CDR3 in amino acids: CASSQRGGGAGYGYTF. In DNA, the CDR3 is TGCGCCAGCAGCCAAAGGGGCGGGGGGGCAGGATATGGCTACACCTTC.

The chain employs TRBV9 and TRBJ2-5; the match to TRBD2 covers 12 bases. This CDR3 is 17 amino acids long. With 4 bases clipped from V and 5 bases from J, the junction kept 12 bases outside the gene matches. Germline lookup yields CDR1 SGDLS and CDR2 YYNGEE. The CDR3 nucleotides are TGTGCCAGCAGCCCCCTCACCCGGACTAGCGGGACCGAGACCCAGTACTTC. Protein product: CASSPLTRTSGTETQYF.

This clone was seen only once. This chain connects TRBV10-2 to TRBJ1-4; 8 bases match TRBD1. Germline V CDR1 and CDR2: WSHSY, SAAADI. J was trimmed by 0 bases and V by 6 bases; bases with no gene match: 15. This CDR3 contains 19 residues. The CDR3 here is CASSGVRGQGGSTNEKLFF. As DNA, the CDR3 is TGCGCCAGCAGCGGAGTGCGAGGACAGGGAGGATCAACTAATGAAAAACTGTTTTTT.

A few counts support this clone. The genes are TRBV10-3 and TRBJ2-2; D is possibly TRBD2 (6 bases). The CDR3 loop spans 15 amino acids. Trimming removed 4 bases from V and 0 bases from J, with 9 bases in between. Germline lookup yields CDR1 ENHRY and CDR2 SYGVKD. CDR3 nucleotides: TGTGCCATCAGTGCGAAGCGGGCGAACACCGGGGAGCTGTTTTTT. Protein product: CAISAKRANTGELFF.

This clone was observed a single time. The V and J genes are TRBV5-5 and TRBJ2-7; 10 positions match TRBD2. The germline gives CDR1 SGHKS, CDR2 YYEKEE (reference sequence). Unmatched junction bases numbered 4, after V lost 1 base and J lost 3 bases. The CDR3 has 15 amino acids. The CDR3 here is CASSLWASGGYEQYF. As DNA, the CDR3 is TGTGCCAGCAGCTTGTGGGCTAGCGGGGGCTACGAGCAGTACTTC.

The V call is TRBV19, the J call TRBJ1-2; D is unclear. The CDR3 extends over 12 amino acids. Looked up from germline, CDR1 is LNHDA and CDR2 is SQIVND (reference sequence). Trimming took 7 bases from V and 0 from J, leaving 6 bases between them. The CDR3 reads CASTQTNYGYTF. In DNA form, the CDR3 reads TGTGCCAGTACGCAGACTAACTATGGCTACACCTTC.

The rearrangement links TRBV19 to TRBJ1-1; D is uncertain. The CDR3 spans 15 residues. V lost 5 bases and J 6 bases, leaving 19 bases between the germline ends. The germline V gene has CDR1 LNHDA and CDR2 SQIVND (reference sequence). CDR3 loop: CASSALQSPWAEAFF. CDR3 coding DNA: TGTGCCAGTAGTGCGTTACAGAGCCCATGGGCTGAAGCTTTCTTT.